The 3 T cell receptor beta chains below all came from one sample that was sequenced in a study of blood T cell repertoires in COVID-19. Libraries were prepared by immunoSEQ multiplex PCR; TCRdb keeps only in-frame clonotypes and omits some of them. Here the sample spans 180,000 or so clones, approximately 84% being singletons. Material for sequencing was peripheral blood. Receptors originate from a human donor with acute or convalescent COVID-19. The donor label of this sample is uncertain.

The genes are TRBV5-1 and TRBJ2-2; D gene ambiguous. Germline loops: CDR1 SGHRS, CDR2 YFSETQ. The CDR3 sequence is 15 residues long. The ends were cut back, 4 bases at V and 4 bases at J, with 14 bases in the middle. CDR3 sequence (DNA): TGCGCCAGCAGCCCGTCCGGTGCGGCCACCGGGGAGCTGTTTTTT. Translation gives CASSPSGAATGELFF. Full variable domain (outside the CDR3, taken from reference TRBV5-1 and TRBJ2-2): KAGVTQTPRYLIKTRGQQVTLSCSPISGHRSVSWYQQTPGQGLQFLFEYFSETQRNKGNFPGRFSGRQFSNSRSEMNVSTLELGDSALYLCASSPSGAATGELFFGEGSRLTVL.

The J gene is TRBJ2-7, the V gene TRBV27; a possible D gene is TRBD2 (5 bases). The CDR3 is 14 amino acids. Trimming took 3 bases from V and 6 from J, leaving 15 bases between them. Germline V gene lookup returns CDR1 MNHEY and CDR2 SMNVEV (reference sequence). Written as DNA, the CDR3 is TGTGCCAGCAGTTTGAGAGGGCCCCTTTTCGAGCAGTACTTC. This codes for CASSLRGPLFEQYF.

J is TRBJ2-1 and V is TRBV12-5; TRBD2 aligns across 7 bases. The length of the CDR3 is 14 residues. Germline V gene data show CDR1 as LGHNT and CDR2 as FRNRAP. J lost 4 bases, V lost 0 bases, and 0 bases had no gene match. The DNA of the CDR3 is TGTGCTAGTGGTTTGGTCGGGAGGTACAATGAGCAGTTCTTC. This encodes CASGLVGRYNEQFF.